These 13 T cell receptor beta chains came from one sample sequenced in a study of cytomegalovirus exposure and HLA in healthy donors. This PCR relied on a set of 60 Vbeta primers and 13 Jbeta primers. Clones were read by immunoSEQ multiplex PCR, and TCRdb kept only the in-frame ones, dropping some. The table records around 100,000 clones, 75% to 85% of them present only once. The sample consisted of PBMCs. The source of these receptors is a woman aged 18-29 years in good health and CMV-seronegative.

This sequence joins TRBV5-4 and TRBJ2-3, with D tentatively TRBD1 (5 bases). Germline-derived CDR1 and CDR2 are SGHNT and YYREEE (reference sequence). Between the trimmed V and J ends, which lost 0 bases and 1 base, there was a span of 9 bases. The length of the CDR3 is 15 residues. CDR3: CASSLGGRGTDTQYF. CDR3 nucleotides: TGTGCCAGCAGCTTGGGGGGCCGAGGCACAGATACGCAGTATTTT. Based on the CDR3 plus reference TRBV5-4 and TRBJ2-3, the full variable domain is ETGVTQSPTHLIKTRGQQVTLRCSSQSGHNTVSWYQQALGQGPQFIFQYYREEENGRGNFPPRFSGLQFPNYSSELNVNALELDDSALYLCASSLGGRGTDTQYFGPGTRLTVL.

This clone was seen more than once but under ten times. This chain links TRBV5-8 with TRBJ1-5; D not certain. From germline, CDR1 is SGHTS and CDR2 YDEGEE. The V end lost 0 bases, the J end lost 1 base, and 8 bases lay between the germline ends. The CDR3 length is 15 residues. In DNA form, the CDR3 reads TGTGCCAGCAGCTTGGGACTTAAAAGCAATCAGCCCCAGCATTTT. Its translation is CASSLGLKSNQPQHF.

The chain links TRBV4-2 to TRBJ2-1; TRBD2 matches 11 bases. The CDR3 loop spans 23 amino acids. The germline gives CDR1 LGHNA, CDR2 YNFKEQ. J gave up 5 bases and V 1 base, and 25 bases lay outside the gene matches. CDR3: CASSQARADHGRASGRHNNEQFF. The CDR3 bases are TGTGCCAGCAGCCAAGCTCGGGCGGACCACGGGCGGGCTAGCGGGAGGCATAACAATGAGCAGTTCTTC.

Points on this clone: The sample contains more than one DNA sequence encoding this CDR3. This sequence joins TRBV4-1 and TRBJ1-2; D perhaps matches TRBD1 (5 bases). Germline V gene lookup returns CDR1 MGHRA and CDR2 YSYEKL. Trimming pared 4 bases from V and 5 bases from J, leaving 5 bases between. The CDR3 runs to 11 residues. The CDR3 nucleotides read TGCGCCAGCAGCCCAGGGTATGGCTACACCTTC. Its translation: CASSPGYGYTF.

J is TRBJ2-3 and V is TRBV2, with D possibly matching TRBD2 (7 bases). V lost 7 bases and J 1 base, leaving 18 bases between the germline ends. The germline CDR1 and CDR2 sequences are SNHLY and FYNNEI. The CDR3 contains 16 residues. CDR3 sequence (DNA): TGTGCCAGCACCGGAGGGGGGGGTTCCCGCACAGATACGCAGTATTTT. Translated, it gives CASTGGGGSRTDTQYF.

The rearrangement joins TRBV10-3 to TRBJ2-7, with a tentative D call TRBD1 (6 bases). V was cut by 5 bases and J by 6 bases, with 8 bases left in between. The germline V gene has CDR1 ENHRY and CDR2 SYGVKD. CDR3 size: 11 residues. The CDR3 loop reads CAISTGFEQYF. CDR3 DNA: TGTGCCATCAGTACAGGGTTCGAGCAGTACTTC.

The chain recombines TRBV5-1 with TRBJ2-2, with D possibly TRBD2 on 6 matching bases. Germline loops: CDR1 SGHRS, CDR2 YFSETQ. V was clipped by 0 bases and J by 4 bases, with 10 bases between them. The CDR3 runs 15 residues. The CDR3 region has the DNA TGCGCCAGCAGCTTGGCCGGACTAACCACCGGGGAGCTGTTTTTT. Protein product: CASSLAGLTTGELFF.

This chain links TRBV9 with TRBJ2-5; perhaps TRBD1 as D (5 bases). The V gene lost 1 base and the J gene lost 3 bases, with 10 bases spanning the gap. There are 14 residues in the CDR3. CDR1 is SGDLS and CDR2 is YYNGEE in the germline V gene. CDR3 coding DNA: TGTGCCAGCAGCGTACAGGGTGGGGAAGAGACCCAGTACTTC. Translating it yields CASSVQGGEETQYF.

The chain recombines TRBV4-1 with TRBJ2-7; a possible D gene is TRBD1 (5 bases). CDR1 and CDR2 (germline): MGHRA, YSYEKL. The CDR3 sequence is 16 residues long. V lost 2 bases, J lost 0 bases, and 14 bases lay in between. CDR3 nucleotides: TGCGCCAGCAGCCAATCCGGGCAGGGCTTCTCCTACGAGCAGTACTTC. Its protein is CASSQSGQGFSYEQYF.

This clone has only a few counts. V and J are TRBV6-1 and TRBJ1-6; D may be TRBD1 (5 bases). Germline V CDR1 and CDR2: MNHNS, SASEGT. This CDR3 comprises 13 residues. Trimming removed 8 bases at V and 10 bases at J, with 15 bases between. The CDR3 spells CASGGGRYSPLHF. CDR3 DNA: TGTGCCAGCGGGGGGGGGAGGTACTCACCCCTCCACTTT.

This rearrangement joins TRBV21-1 to TRBJ1-6. TRBV21-1 is a documented pseudogene. The CDR3 consists of 14 residues. The CDR3 DNA is TGTGCCATACAAGGCGGGACCTATAATTCACCCCTCCACTTT. Its protein is CAIQGGTYNSPLHF.

This chain connects TRBV7-9 to TRBJ1-3; 9 nucleotides line up with TRBD1. V shed 3 bases, J shed 0 bases, and the junction held 6 bases outside the gene matches. CDR1 and CDR2 from the germline V gene are SEHNR and FQNEAQ (reference sequence). The CDR3 is made up of 17 amino acids. The CDR3 loop is CASSFRTGESSGNTIYF. The CDR3 bases are TGTGCCAGCAGCTTCAGGACAGGGGAAAGCTCTGGAAACACCATATATTTT. The whole variable domain, remainder taken from reference TRBV7-9 and TRBJ1-3, is DTGVSQNPRHKITKRGQNVTFRCDPISEHNRLYWYRQTLGQGPEFLTYFQNEAQLEKSRLLSDRFSAERPKGSFSTLEIQRTEQGDSAMYLCASSFRTGESSGNTIYFGEGSWLTVV.

The rearrangement joins TRBV7-9 to TRBJ2-1; possible D gene TRBD1, 5 bases. V was clipped by 5 bases and J by 5 bases, with 13 bases between them. The CDR3 totals 14 residues. Germline lookup yields CDR1 SEHNR and CDR2 FQNEAQ (reference sequence). The chain's CDR3 is CASSQADRDNEQFF. CDR3 DNA: TGTGCCAGCAGCCAAGCTGACAGAGACAATGAGCAGTTCTTC. Variable domain in full (rest from reference TRBV7-9 and TRBJ2-1): DTGVSQNPRHKITKRGQNVTFRCDPISEHNRLYWYRQTLGQGPEFLTYFQNEAQLEKSRLLSDRFSAERPKGSFSTLEIQRTEQGDSAMYLCASSQADRDNEQFFGPGTRLTVL.